Below are 7 T cell receptor beta chains sequenced from a single sample in a study of cytotoxic CD8 clonotypes in ibrutinib-treated CLL. Profiling relied on immunoSEQ multiplex PCR, and the TCRdb table lists in-frame clones only, not all of them. Among about 68,000 clones listed, around 68% were seen once. The sample in question was PBMCs, obtained after 12 months of ibrutinib treatment. All receptors come from a human donor with chronic lymphocytic leukemia.

The chain uses TRBV5-8 and TRBJ2-5, with 11 bases matching TRBD2. CDR3 length: 15 amino acids. V trimming: 4 bases; J trimming: 1 base; junction bases outside the gene matches: 3. Per the germline V gene, CDR1 is SGHTS and CDR2 is YDEGEE. CDR3 bases: TGTGCCAGCAGCGGTAGCGGGGGGGCCCAAGAGACCCAGTACTTC. Translated: CASSGSGGAQETQYF.

The chain has TRBV5-8 and TRBJ1-2; no clear D. CDR3 length equals 13 residues. V was clipped by 0 bases and J by 4 bases, with 7 bases between them. Germline-derived CDR1 and CDR2 are SGHTS and YDEGEE. DNA of the CDR3: TGTGCCAGCAGCTTGGTCGGCCTCTATGGCTACACCTTC. Amino acids: CASSLVGLYGYTF. Together with reference TRBV5-8 and TRBJ1-2, the CDR3 gives the full variable domain: EAGVTQSPTHLIKTRGQQATLRCSPISGHTSVYWYQQALGLGLQFLLWYDEGEERNRGNFPPRFSGRQFPNYSSELNVNALELEDSALYLCASSLVGLYGYTFGSGTRLTVV.

This sequence joins TRBV11-2 and TRBJ2-5; D might be TRBD1 (5 bases). V lost 1 base and J lost 7, with 10 bases in between. Per the germline V gene, CDR1 is SGHAT and CDR2 is FQNNGV. This CDR3 has 13 residues. For the CDR3, the DNA is TGTGCCAGCAGCTTAGGCAGGGCCGGGACCCAGTACTTC. Protein sequence: CASSLGRAGTQYF.

The chain joins TRBV7-7 to TRBJ1-4; D is possibly TRBD1 (6 bases). Germline CDR1 and CDR2: SSHAT and FNYEAQ (reference sequence). The CDR3 is 15 amino acids. Trimming took off 5 bases at V and 3 bases at J, with 13 bases between the two ends. The CDR3 DNA reads TGTGCCAGCAGCCCGGTGACAGGCCCTAATGAAAAACTGTTTTTT. Translated: CASSPVTGPNEKLFF.

The gene calls are TRBV7-2 and TRBJ2-7, with 7 positions matching TRBD1. V shed 5 bases and J 0 bases; nucleotides not matched to a gene: 4. There are 14 residues in the CDR3. CDR1 SGHTA and CDR2 FQGNSA come from the germline V gene. The chain's CDR3 is CASSPRDSSYEQYF. CDR3 bases: TGTGCCAGCAGCCCGAGGGACAGCTCCTACGAGCAGTACTTC. The whole variable domain, filled in from reference TRBV7-2 and TRBJ2-7, reads GAGVSQSPSNKVTEKGKDVELRCDPISGHTALYWYRQSLGQGLEFLIYFQGNSAPDKSGLPSDRFSAERTGGSVSTLTIQRTQQEDSAVYLCASSPRDSSYEQYFGPGTRLTVT.

The V call is TRBV15, the J call TRBJ2-7; maybe TRBD2 (6 bases). Germline CDR1 LNHNV, CDR2 YYDKDF (reference sequence). V was cut by 2 bases and J by 4 bases, with 18 bases left in between. This CDR3 contains 16 residues. The CDR3 loop reads CATSRQTGGLPYEQYF. The CDR3 coding sequence is TGTGCCACCAGCAGACAAACTGGGGGACTGCCGTACGAGCAGTACTTC.

V gene TRBV5-1 combines with J gene TRBJ1-2, with D maybe TRBD1 (6 bases). The CDR3 length is 13 residues. V dropped 4 bases and J dropped 6 bases, with 13 bases sitting between them. Germline loops: CDR1 SGHRS, CDR2 YFSETQ. Written as DNA, the CDR3 is TGCGCCAGCAGCCGGGGACACTCAGATGGCTACACCTTC. Protein product: CASSRGHSDGYTF.